This T cell receptor (beta chain) was obtained from a study of T cell responses to AZD1222 COVID-19 vaccine. Trimming took 5 bases from V and 2 from J; bases not matched to a gene: 9. The CDR3 extends over 15 amino acids. Looked up from germline, CDR1 is SGDLS and CDR2 is YYNGEE. Overall study findings and caveats: Following two doses of AZD1222, Spike-specific TCR breadth and depth rose. The donor group comprised mostly white British people and more females; the analysis possibly underestimated clonal diversity. Spike as a whole was targeted by vaccine-associated CD4 TCRs, dominant at 160-218 and 743-854.

Clones were sequenced by immunoSEQ multiplex PCR, and TCRdb holds only the in-frame ones, with some missing. Among around 140,000 clones listed, approximately 93% were seen once. As for this clone: The antigen is unknown.

Sequencing used peripheral blood, obtained after recovery from COVID-19. This TCR came from an adult who had recovered from COVID-19. This chain uses TRBV9 with TRBJ2-7, with 8 positions matching TRBD1. In DNA form, the CDR3 reads TGTGCCAGCAGTAAAACCGGGACAGGCCCCTACGAGCAGTACTTC. Amino acid sequence: CASSKTGTGPYEQYF. The full variable domain, its missing parts supplied by reference TRBV9 and TRBJ2-7, is DSGVTQTPKHLITATGQRVTLRCSPRSGDLSVYWYQQSLDQGLQFLIQYYNGEERAKGNILERFSAQQFPDLHSELNLSSLELGDSALYFCASSKTGTGPYEQYFGPGTRLTVT.